Included here is one T cell receptor (beta chain) sequence, with context. Germline trimming cut 0 bases from V and 1 base from J; bases unmatched to any gene: 3. This CDR3 region has 16 residues. CDR1 ENHRY and CDR2 SYGVKD come from the germline V gene. The primer mix had 60 Vbeta and 13 Jbeta primers. Here immunoSEQ multiplex PCR was the method, and the copy in TCRdb shows in-frame clones only, minus some. The top ten clones hold about 1.9% of a sample with approximately 220,000 clones, 75% of them seen once. This entry belongs to a study of cytomegalovirus exposure and HLA in healthy donors. Those who donated were healthy bone marrow donors.

This TCR came from a woman under 40 in good health and CMV-seronegative. Sequencing was done on a sample of PBMCs. The genes are TRBV10-3 and TRBJ2-5; 9 positions match TRBD2. CDR3: CAISESTSGTQETQYF. CDR3 nucleotide sequence: TGTGCCATCAGTGAGTCGACTAGCGGTACCCAAGAGACCCAGTACTTC.